This TCR beta chain is drawn from a study of shared clonotypes between healthy human individuals. Study background: Every donor yielded three CD4 naive, three CD4 memory, two CD8 naive and one CD8 memory plate. Overall study results and limits: Relative to memory subsets, naive subsets generally showed larger estimated richness. Some naive CD4 clonotypes, roughly 4.7%, turned up in common across a handful of donors.

Turning to this clone: Its antigen is currently unknown.

The CDR3 spans 16 residues. CDR1 is SGHAT and CDR2 is FQNNGV in the germline V gene. V shed 2 bases, J shed 6 bases, and the junction held 12 bases outside the gene matches. TCRdb's copy holds only in-frame clones and misses some; the assay was immunoSEQ multiplex PCR. The repertoire includes 2 million to 3 million clones, roughly 93% of them detected once, and around 0.37% sits in the top ten. This receptor was obtained from a young man in good health. Some clones in this sample may be carry-over from other donors' samples. The sequencing input was naive CD4+ T cells from PBMCs. The subset here: CD45RA+ positively selected. The rearrangement joins TRBV11-2 to TRBJ1-1; 7 bases are shared with TRBD1. In nucleotides, the CDR3 is TGTGCCAGCAGCTTACTCAAGACAGGGAAGTACCCTGAAGCTTTCTTT. Its translation is CASSLLKTGKYPEAFF.